Below are 21 T cell receptor beta chains sequenced from a single sample in a study of CXCR3-negative and CXCR3-positive naive CD8 T cells (dated by TCRdb to about 2019). The antigens for these receptors are not known. Paper-wide results and their limitations: Compared with CXCR3-negative naive cells, CXCR3-positive naive cells had TRB CDR3s with higher hydrophobicity (lower Kidera factor 4), lower energy, and higher strength and volume indices.

Sequenced on a NextSeq 550. The Human TCR Profiling Kit (MiLaboratory) was used to prepare UMI-labeled 5' RACE TRB cDNA libraries. The reads went through TCRdb reprocessing, and each CDR3 protein sequence gets one entry with no DNA. In this sample's table one finds around 63,000 distinct CDR3 sequences. The top ten clonotypes cover around 5% of the sample. The material sequenced was naive CXCR3+ CD8+ T cells from blood. What the cell subset or site label conveys for this sample: CD45RO-CCR7+CD27+CD95- naive CD8+ T cells expressing CXCR3 (TNR3+). The receptor set was obtained from a human donor in good health. Some clones in this sample may be carry-over from other donors' samples.

The chain is built from TRBV6-5 and TRBJ2-1; TCRdb names TRBD2, which stays unverified in the absence of DNA. Germline CDR1 and CDR2: MNHEY and SVGAGI. The CDR3 contains 13 residues. The CDR3 sequence: CAGGGGPYNEQFF.

The rearrangement links TRBV29-1 to TRBJ1-3. The CDR3 sequence is 13 residues long. The germline CDR1 and CDR2 sequences are SQVTM and ANQGSEA. The CDR3 loop is CSVEVPPGNTIYF. The full variable domain, rest sourced from reference TRBV29-1 and TRBJ1-3, is SAVISQKPSRDICQRGTSLTIQCQVDSQVTMMFWYRQQPGQSLTLIATANQGSEATYESGFVIDKFPISRPNLTFSTLTVSNMSPEDSSIYLCSVEVPPGNTIYFGEGSWLTVV.

The V call is TRBV29-1, the J call TRBJ2-4; TCRdb outputs TRBD1, but without DNA this stays unchecked. CDR1 is SQVTM, CDR2 ANQGSEA, per germline. The length of the CDR3 is 14 residues. CDR3 region: CSAVRRDSKNIQYF.

The chain combines TRBV4-2 with TRBJ1-1; the D gene TCRdb calls, TRBD1, cannot be checked with no DNA. CDR3 size: 18 residues. Germline V gene lookup returns CDR1 LGHNA and CDR2 YNFKEQ. CDR3 sequence reads: CASSQDLGQGALNTEAFF.

The chain links TRBV5-1 to TRBJ1-1. Germline V gives CDR1 SGHRS, CDR2 YFSETQ. The CDR3 is made up of 14 amino acids. This CDR3 is CASSLAWGNTEAFF. Combining the CDR3 with reference TRBV5-1 and TRBJ1-1 gives the whole variable domain KAGVTQTPRYLIKTRGQQVTLSCSPISGHRSVSWYQQTPGQGLQFLFEYFSETQRNKGNFPGRFSGRQFSNSRSEMNVSTLELGDSALYLCASSLAWGNTEAFFGQGTRLTVV.

The V and J genes are TRBV29-1 and TRBJ2-1; TCRdb's D call of TRBD2 is untestable without DNA. There are 15 residues in the CDR3. CDR1 and CDR2 from the germline V gene are SQVTM and ANQGSEA. The CDR3: CSVNGLASSYNEQFF.

The V and J genes are TRBV7-8 and TRBJ1-6. CDR3 length: 17 residues. Germline values: CDR1 SGHVS, CDR2 FQNEAQ. The CDR3 here is CASSATTGPLYDSPLHF.

V and J are TRBV20-1 and TRBJ2-1; TCRdb reports TRBD1, a call that lacks DNA to check it against. This CDR3 is built from 16 residues. Germline CDR1 DFQATT, CDR2 SNEGSKA (reference sequence). CDR3 sequence: CSARGAPGVIYNEQFF.

The chain combines TRBV12-3 or TRBV12-4 with TRBJ2-1; TCRdb outputs TRBD1, but without DNA this stays unchecked. This CDR3 comprises 15 residues. This CDR3 is CASRPGGRKDNEQFF.

V is TRBV29-1 and J is TRBJ1-2. The V gene's germline CDR1 is SQVTM and CDR2 ANQGSEA. This CDR3 is 16 amino acids long. The CDR3 here is CSVEWLLGDAGYGYTF.

The chain carries TRBV6-5 and TRBJ1-1. This CDR3 spans 13 amino acids. Looked up from germline, CDR1 is MNHEY and CDR2 is SVGAGI. The CDR3 protein is CASSYGDSMEAFF.

The chain joins TRBV14 to TRBJ2-7. The CDR3 is 13 amino acids. Germline CDR1 reads SGHDN; CDR2 reads FVKESK. The CDR3 loop is CASRRDMTREQYF.

The chain is built from TRBV7-8 and TRBJ2-7; the TCRdb D gene call, TRBD2, has no DNA to confirm it. The CDR3 spans 15 residues. The germline CDR1 and CDR2 sequences are SGHVS and FQNEAQ. The CDR3 sequence: CASTGLPQIEYEQYF.

The chain employs TRBV29-1 and TRBJ1-1. The length of the CDR3 is 12 residues. Germline V lookup: CDR1 SQVTM, CDR2 ANQGSEA. This chain's CDR3 is CSVELANTEAFF.

This chain's CDR3 is CSVAGNYYEQYF. The chain links TRBV29-1 to TRBJ2-7; lacking DNA, the TRBD1 call made by TCRdb goes unchecked. CDR1 is SQVTM, CDR2 ANQGSEA, per germline. The CDR3 runs 12 residues.

This chain uses TRBV7-2 with TRBJ2-5; TCRdb gives TRBD2 as the D gene, but with no DNA this cannot be confirmed. The CDR3 has 15 amino acids. CDR1 SGHTA and CDR2 FQGNSA come from the germline V gene. CDR3 residues: CASSLEDFLPETQYF.

The chain links TRBV6-4 to TRBJ2-3; TCRdb outputs TRBD1, but without DNA this stays unchecked. Germline assignment: CDR1 MRHNA and CDR2 SNTAGT. The CDR3 covers 15 residues. CDR3 protein: CASSPGQTGTDTQYF.

The chain has TRBV7-9 and TRBJ1-1; TCRdb gives TRBD1 as the D gene, but with no DNA this cannot be confirmed. The germline gives CDR1 SEHNR, CDR2 FQNEAQ (reference sequence). The CDR3 loop spans 12 amino acids. The CDR3 here is CASSHDRVEAFF. The entire variable domain, with the rest obtained from reference TRBV7-9 and TRBJ1-1, is as follows: DTGVSQNPRHKITKRGQNVTFRCDPISEHNRLYWYRQTLGQGPEFLTYFQNEAQLEKSRLLSDRFSAERPKGSFSTLEIQRTEQGDSAMYLCASSHDRVEAFFGQGTRLTVV.

The rearrangement uses TRBV29-1 and TRBJ2-1; TCRdb designates TRBD2, a call that cannot be tested without DNA. Germline loops: CDR1 SQVTM, CDR2 ANQGSEA. This CDR3 region has 15 residues. CDR3 sequence reads: CSVEVEGLGPYEQFF.

This chain joins TRBV5-5 and TRBJ1-1. The germline V gene encodes CDR1 SGHKS and CDR2 YYEKEE (reference sequence). The length of the CDR3 is 15 residues. This chain's CDR3 is CASTLRQVENTEAFF.

The chain links TRBV7-3 to TRBJ2-7; TCRdb's D gene call, TRBD1, goes unchecked for lack of DNA. The germline V gene encodes CDR1 SGHTA and CDR2 FQGTGA. The CDR3 consists of 16 residues. This CDR3 reads CASSFDPGQGIYEQYF. Combining the CDR3 with reference TRBV7-3 and TRBJ2-7 gives the whole variable domain GAGVSQTPSNKVTEKGKYVELRCDPISGHTALYWYRQSLGQGPEFLIYFQGTGAADDSGLPNDRFFAVRPEGSVSTLKIQRTERGDSAVYLCASSFDPGQGIYEQYFGPGTRLTVT.